A single TCR beta chain is shown here with its context. Antigen unknown. The CDR3 contains 15 residues. Per germline, CDR1 SEHNR and CDR2 FQNEAQ (reference sequence). The V gene lost 2 bases and the J gene lost 6 bases, with 16 bases spanning the gap. The sample is drawn from a study of shared clonotypes between healthy human individuals. Deep was the level at which the assay was run. Generated by immunoSEQ multiplex PCR, the TCRdb table keeps only in-frame clones and is missing some. The table records roughly 1.5 million clones, 95% to 99% of them present only once. Study-level findings and limits: Some clonotypes were shared by all four sorted-subset donors, while others were not shared. The non-shared ones had lower generation probabilities than the shared ones. Blood was the only sampled material, and tissue repertoires likely differ.

The receptor was isolated from a man aged 25 to 45 in good health. The chain recombines TRBV7-9 with TRBJ1-2; perhaps TRBD1 as D (5 bases). Source material: naive CD4+ T cells sorted from blood. The subset is: CD45RA+ positively selected. The CDR3 region is CASSLKRGGGDGYTF. The DNA for the CDR3 is TGTGCCAGCAGCTTAAAGAGGGGAGGAGGGGATGGCTACACCTTC. The variable domain in full, with the rest retrieved from reference TRBV7-9 and TRBJ1-2, is DTGVSQNPRHKITKRGQNVTFRCDPISEHNRLYWYRQTLGQGPEFLTYFQNEAQLEKSRLLSDRFSAERPKGSFSTLEIQRTEQGDSAMYLCASSLKRGGGDGYTFGSGTRLTVV.